This T cell receptor beta chain was sequenced during a study of blood T cell repertoires in COVID-19. The germline V and J ends were trimmed by 1 base and 2 bases, with 9 bases remaining between them. This CDR3 is built from 15 residues. From germline, CDR1 is LGHDT and CDR2 YNNKEL (reference sequence). There are a few counts of this clone. Profiling relied on immunoSEQ multiplex PCR, and the TCRdb table lists in-frame clones only, not all of them. Of around 40,000 clones in the sample, around 87% were seen once. This clonotype originated in a man aged 40-49 years with COVID-19, enrolled during active disease. Sequenced sample: peripheral blood. The chain joins TRBV3-1 (or the pseudogene TRBV3-2) to TRBJ1-5, with D possibly TRBD1 on 6 matching bases. CDR3 sequence: CASSQGRGGNQPQHF. CDR3 bases: TGTGCCAGCAGCCAAGGCAGGGGTGGCAATCAGCCCCAGCATTTT.